One T cell receptor beta chain is described in this entry. The table came from immunoSEQ multiplex PCR; TCRdb's copy has only in-frame clones and leaves some out. The sample contains 6,500 to 8,000 clones, more than 65% of which appear only once. This specimen comes from a study of neoadjuvant anti-PD-1 for oral cavity cancer. Background on the study: Around day 43, patients without progression received a fourth nivolumab dose before surgery.

The time point denotes: after neoadjuvant nivolumab, at surgical resection. CDR3 length: 13 amino acids. The germline CDR1 and CDR2 sequences are LNHDA and SQIVND (reference sequence). V was pared by 7 bases and J by 0 bases, with 9 bases between. The input for sequencing was PBMCs, taken after nivolumab (anti-PD-1) treatment. The gene calls are TRBV19 and TRBJ1-2; unclear D gene. The receptor was derived from a person between 35 and 79 years old with oral cavity squamous cell carcinoma. CDR3 nucleotides: TGTGCCAGTACTCTACACTCTAACTATGGCTACACCTTC. This codes for CASTLHSNYGYTF.